The T cell receptor (beta chain) under discussion was sequenced for a study of PD-L1 blockade in urothelial cancer. Overall study: Peripheral blood specimens exhibited a median yield of about 150,000 T cells.

PCRs were each spiked with synthetic TCR analog templates. TCRdb's table, derived via immunoSEQ multiplex PCR, lists solely in-frame clones and lacks some. The data show about 93,000 clones, roughly 90% seen once. Time point noted: pretreatment peripheral blood. The CDR3 loop spans 16 amino acids. With 5 bases clipped from V and 5 bases from J, the junction kept 9 bases outside the gene matches. From germline, CDR1 is SEHNR and CDR2 FQNEAQ (reference sequence). This chain connects TRBV7-9 to TRBJ2-3; 11 bases are shared with TRBD2. This material consisted of PBMCs, taken around atezolizumab (anti-PD-L1) treatment. This receptor was taken from a man in his sixties with urothelial cancer. This CDR3 is CASSPPLAGVRDTQYF. The CDR3 nucleotides are TGTGCCAGCAGCCCTCCACTAGCGGGAGTGCGAGATACGCAGTATTTT.